This TCR beta chain appears in the sequencing data of a study of spatial heterogeneity in lung cancer. Across the study: Those follow-up PBMC samples that were available underwent sequencing, at a median interval of about 2 years following resection. Within raw reads, each unique TCR and UMI combination appeared on average more than ten times.

This clonotype was found many times. Time point specified: blood at routine non-recurrence follow-up after resection. From tumor, nontumor lung or frozen PBMC, whole RNA was taken unsorted for sequencing. Each CDR3 protein gets one entry after TCRdb re-called the 5' RACE reads with MiXCR. The sample consists of 95,000 to 130,000 distinct CDR3 sequences, roughly an eighth of them appearing once. Sequencing used PBMCs, obtained at follow-up. The receptor was derived from a male donor with early-stage non-small cell lung cancer.

The CDR3 protein is CAISGGSGGRDEQFF. CDR3 nucleotides: TGTGCCATCAGTGGTGGAAGCGGGGGTAGAGATGAGCAGTTCTTC. J is TRBJ2-1 and V is TRBV10-3, with 8 bases that match TRBD2. The germline V gene has CDR1 ENHRY and CDR2 SYGVKD. This CDR3 contains 15 residues. J lost 8 bases, V lost 4 bases, and 10 bases had no gene match.